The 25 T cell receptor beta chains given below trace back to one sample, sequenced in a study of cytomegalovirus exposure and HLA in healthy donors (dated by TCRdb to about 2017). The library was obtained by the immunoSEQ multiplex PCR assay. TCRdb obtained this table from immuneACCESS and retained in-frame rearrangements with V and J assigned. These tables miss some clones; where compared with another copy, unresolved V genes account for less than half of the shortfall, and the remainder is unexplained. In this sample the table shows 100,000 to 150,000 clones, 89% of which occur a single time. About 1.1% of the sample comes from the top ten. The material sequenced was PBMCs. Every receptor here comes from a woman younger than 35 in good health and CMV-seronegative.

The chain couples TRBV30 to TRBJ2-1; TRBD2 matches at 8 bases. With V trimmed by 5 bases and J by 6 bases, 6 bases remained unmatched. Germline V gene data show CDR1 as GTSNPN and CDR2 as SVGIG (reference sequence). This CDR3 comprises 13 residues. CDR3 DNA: TGTGCCTGGTGCCGGGGGGGGCCCAATGAGCAGTTCTTC. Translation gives CAWCRGGPNEQFF.

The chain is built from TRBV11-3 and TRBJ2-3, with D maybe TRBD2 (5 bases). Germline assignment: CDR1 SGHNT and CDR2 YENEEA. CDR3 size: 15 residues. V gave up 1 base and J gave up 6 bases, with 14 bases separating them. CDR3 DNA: TGTGCCAGCAGCTTAGGAGACCACCCGGGGGATACGCAGTATTTT. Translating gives CASSLGDHPGDTQYF. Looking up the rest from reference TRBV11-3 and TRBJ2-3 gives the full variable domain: EAGVVQSPRYKIIEKKQPVAFWCNPISGHNTLYWYLQNLGQGPELLIRYENEEAVDDSQLPKDRFSAERLKGVDSTLKIQPAELGDSAVYLCASSLGDHPGDTQYFGPGTRLTVL.

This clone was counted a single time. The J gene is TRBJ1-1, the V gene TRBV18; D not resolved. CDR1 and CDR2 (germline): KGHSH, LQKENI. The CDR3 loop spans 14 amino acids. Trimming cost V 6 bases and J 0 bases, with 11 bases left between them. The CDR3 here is CASSTGGMNTEAFF. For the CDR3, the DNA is TGTGCCAGCTCTACGGGAGGGATGAACACTGAAGCTTTCTTT.

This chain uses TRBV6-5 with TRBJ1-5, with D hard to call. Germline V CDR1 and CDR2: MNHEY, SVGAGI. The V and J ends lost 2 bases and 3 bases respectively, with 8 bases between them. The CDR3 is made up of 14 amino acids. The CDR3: CASSYGPYNQPQHF. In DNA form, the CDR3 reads TGTGCCAGCAGTTACGGGCCGTACAATCAGCCCCAGCATTTT.

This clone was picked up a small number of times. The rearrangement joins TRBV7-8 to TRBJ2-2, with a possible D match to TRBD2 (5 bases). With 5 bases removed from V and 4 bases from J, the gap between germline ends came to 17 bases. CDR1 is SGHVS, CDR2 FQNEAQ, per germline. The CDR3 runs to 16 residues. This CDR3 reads CASSPGITTGTGELFF. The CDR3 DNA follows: TGTGCCAGCAGCCCGGGAATCACGACGGGCACCGGGGAGCTGTTTTTT.

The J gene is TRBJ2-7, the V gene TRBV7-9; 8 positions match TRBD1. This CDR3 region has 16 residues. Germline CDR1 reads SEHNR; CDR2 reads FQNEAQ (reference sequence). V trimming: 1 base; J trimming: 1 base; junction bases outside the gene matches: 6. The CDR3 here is CASSLVATGESYEQYV. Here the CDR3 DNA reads TGTGCCAGCAGCTTAGTAGCGACAGGGGAATCCTACGAGCAGTACGTC.

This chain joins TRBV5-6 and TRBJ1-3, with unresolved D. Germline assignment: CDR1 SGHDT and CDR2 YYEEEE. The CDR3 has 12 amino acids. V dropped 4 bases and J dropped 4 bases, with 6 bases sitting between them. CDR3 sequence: CASSLGGNTIYF. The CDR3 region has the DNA TGTGCCAGCAGCCTCGGGGGAAACACCATATATTTT. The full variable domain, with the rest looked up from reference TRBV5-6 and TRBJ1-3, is DAGVTQSPTHLIKTRGQQVTLRCSPKSGHDTVSWYQQALGQGPQFIFQYYEEEERQRGNFPDRFSGHQFPNYSSELNVNALLLGDSALYLCASSLGGNTIYFGEGSWLTVV.

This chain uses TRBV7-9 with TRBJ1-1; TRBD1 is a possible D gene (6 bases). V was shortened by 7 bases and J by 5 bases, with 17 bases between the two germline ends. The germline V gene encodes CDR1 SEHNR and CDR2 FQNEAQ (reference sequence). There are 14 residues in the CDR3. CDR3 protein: CASTGVGADTEAFF. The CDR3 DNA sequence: TGTGCCAGCACCGGTGTGGGGGCTGATACTGAAGCTTTCTTT.

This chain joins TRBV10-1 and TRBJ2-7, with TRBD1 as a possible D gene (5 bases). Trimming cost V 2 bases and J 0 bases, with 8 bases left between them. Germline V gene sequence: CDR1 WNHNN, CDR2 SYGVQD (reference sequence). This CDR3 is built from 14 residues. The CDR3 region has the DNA TGCGCCAGCAGTGAGAAGGGGCGCTCCTACGAGCAGTACTTC. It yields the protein CASSEKGRSYEQYF.

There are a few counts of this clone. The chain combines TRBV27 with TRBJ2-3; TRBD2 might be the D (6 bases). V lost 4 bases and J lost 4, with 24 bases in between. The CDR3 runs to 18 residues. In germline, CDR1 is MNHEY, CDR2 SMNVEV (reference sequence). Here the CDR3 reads CASSSLGTHIFEPDTQYF. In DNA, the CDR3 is TGTGCCAGCAGTTCCCTCGGGACTCATATTTTCGAACCAGATACGCAGTATTTT.

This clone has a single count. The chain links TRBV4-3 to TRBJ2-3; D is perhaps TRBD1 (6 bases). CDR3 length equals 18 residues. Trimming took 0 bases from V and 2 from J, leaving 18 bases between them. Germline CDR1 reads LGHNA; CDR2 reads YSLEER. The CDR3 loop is CASSQDAGSRGPTDTQYF. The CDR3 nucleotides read TGCGCCAGCAGCCAAGATGCAGGGTCCAGGGGCCCCACAGATACGCAGTATTTT.

CDR3 sequence reads: CASSHGTYNEQFF. CDR3 sequence (DNA): TGCGCCAGCAGCCACGGGACTTACAATGAGCAGTTCTTC. The chain carries TRBV4-3 and TRBJ2-1; a possible D gene is TRBD2 (6 bases). V was pared by 3 bases and J by 4 bases, with 7 bases between. There are 13 residues in the CDR3. CDR1 and CDR2 from the germline V gene are LGHNA and YSLEER.

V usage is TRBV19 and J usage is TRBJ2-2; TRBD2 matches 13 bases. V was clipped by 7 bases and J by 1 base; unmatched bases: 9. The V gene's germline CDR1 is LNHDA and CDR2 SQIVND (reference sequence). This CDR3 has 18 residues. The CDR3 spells CASTIRGLAGVNTGELFF. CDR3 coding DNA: TGTGCCAGTACCATCCGCGGACTAGCGGGGGTGAACACCGGGGAGCTGTTTTTT. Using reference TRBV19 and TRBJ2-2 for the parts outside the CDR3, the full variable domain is DGGITQSPKYLFRKEGQNVTLSCEQNLNHDAMYWYRQDPGQGLRLIYYSQIVNDFQKGDIAEGYSVSREKKESFPLTVTSAQKNPTAFYLCASTIRGLAGVNTGELFFGEGSRLTVL.

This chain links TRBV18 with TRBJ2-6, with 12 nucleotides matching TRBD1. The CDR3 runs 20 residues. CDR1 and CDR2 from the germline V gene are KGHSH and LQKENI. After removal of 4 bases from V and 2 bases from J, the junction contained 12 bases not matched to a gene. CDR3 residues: CASSHVTGTGGFTGANVLTF. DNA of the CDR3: TGTGCCAGCTCACACGTAACCGGGACAGGGGGCTTTACTGGGGCCAACGTCCTGACTTTC.

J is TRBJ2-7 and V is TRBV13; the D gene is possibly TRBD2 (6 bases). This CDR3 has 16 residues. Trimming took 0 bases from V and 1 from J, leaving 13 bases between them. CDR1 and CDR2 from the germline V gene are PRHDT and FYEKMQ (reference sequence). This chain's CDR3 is CASSLGGGRSSYEQYF. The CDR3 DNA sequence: TGTGCCAGCAGCTTAGGCGGGGGACGATCGTCCTACGAGCAGTACTTC.

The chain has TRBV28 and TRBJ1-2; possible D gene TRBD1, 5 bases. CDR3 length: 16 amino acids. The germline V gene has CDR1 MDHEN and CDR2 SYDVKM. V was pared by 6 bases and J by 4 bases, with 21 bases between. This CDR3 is CASSSPGAGVGYGYTF. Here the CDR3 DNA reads TGTGCCAGCAGCTCCCCTGGGGCGGGGGTAGGCTATGGCTACACCTTC.

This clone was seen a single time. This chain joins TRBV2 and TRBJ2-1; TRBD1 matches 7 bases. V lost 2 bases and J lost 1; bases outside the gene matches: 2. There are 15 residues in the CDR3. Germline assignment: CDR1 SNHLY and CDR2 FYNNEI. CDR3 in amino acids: CASSENRGSYNEQFF. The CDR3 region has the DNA TGTGCCAGCAGTGAAAACAGGGGTTCCTACAATGAGCAGTTCTTC.

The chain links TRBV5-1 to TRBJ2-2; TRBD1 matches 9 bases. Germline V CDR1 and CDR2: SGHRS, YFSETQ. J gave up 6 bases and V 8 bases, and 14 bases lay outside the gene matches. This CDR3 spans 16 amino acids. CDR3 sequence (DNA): TGCGCCAGTCTTGCCGGGACAGGGATCGAATCCGGGGAGCTGTTTTTT. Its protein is CASLAGTGIESGELFF.

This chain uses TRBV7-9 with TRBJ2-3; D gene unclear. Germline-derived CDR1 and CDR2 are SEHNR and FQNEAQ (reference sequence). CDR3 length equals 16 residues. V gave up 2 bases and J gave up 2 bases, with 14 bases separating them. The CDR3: CASSLLQTKTTDTQYF. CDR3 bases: TGTGCCAGCAGCTTATTACAGACCAAAACCACAGATACGCAGTATTTT.

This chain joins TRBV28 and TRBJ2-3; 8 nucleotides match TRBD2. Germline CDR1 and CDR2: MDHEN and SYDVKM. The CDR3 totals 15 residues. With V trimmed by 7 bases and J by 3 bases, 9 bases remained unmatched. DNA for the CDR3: TGTGCCAGCACCTCAGCGGGAGCCTTTACAGATACGCAGTATTTT. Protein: CASTSAGAFTDTQYF.

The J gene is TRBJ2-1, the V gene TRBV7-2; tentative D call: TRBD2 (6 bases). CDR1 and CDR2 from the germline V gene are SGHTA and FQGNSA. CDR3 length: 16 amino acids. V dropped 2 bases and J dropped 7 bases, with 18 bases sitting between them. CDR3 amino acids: CASSLLDGGALNEQFF. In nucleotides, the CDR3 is TGTGCCAGCAGCTTACTGGACGGCGGGGCTCTGAATGAGCAGTTCTTC.

This CDR3 is CARRTGGSYEQYV. The CDR3 nucleotides read TGTGCCAGAAGAACGGGAGGCTCCTACGAGCAGTACGTC. This chain links TRBV5-3 with TRBJ2-7; 7 nucleotides line up with TRBD2. TRBV5-3 counts as an open reading frame of uncertain function. V lost 5 bases to trimming and J lost 0 bases; unmatched junction nucleotides: 2. The CDR3 has 13 residues.

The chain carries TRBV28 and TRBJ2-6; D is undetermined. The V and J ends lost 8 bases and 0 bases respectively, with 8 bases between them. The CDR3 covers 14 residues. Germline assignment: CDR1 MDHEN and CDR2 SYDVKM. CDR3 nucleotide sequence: TGTGCCAGCTTAACGAGCTCTGGGGCCAACGTCCTGACTTTC. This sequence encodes CASLTSSGANVLTF.

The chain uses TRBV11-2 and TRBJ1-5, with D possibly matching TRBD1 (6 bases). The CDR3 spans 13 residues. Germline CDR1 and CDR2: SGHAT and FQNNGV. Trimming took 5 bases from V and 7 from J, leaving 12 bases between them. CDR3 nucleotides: TGTGCCAGCAGCACCCAGGGGTCCCAGCCCCAGCATTTT. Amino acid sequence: CASSTQGSQPQHF.

The CDR3 coding sequence is TGTGCCAGCAGTTTAACAGCTATCAGGGGAACGGCGCTCTCTGGGGCCAACGTCCTGACTTTC. Protein: CASSLTAIRGTALSGANVLTF. The rearrangement joins TRBV27 to TRBJ2-6, with D tentatively TRBD1 (6 bases). Germline CDR1 reads MNHEY; CDR2 reads SMNVEV (reference sequence). Trimming left V 2 bases short and J 0 bases short, with 23 bases between. The CDR3 runs to 21 residues.